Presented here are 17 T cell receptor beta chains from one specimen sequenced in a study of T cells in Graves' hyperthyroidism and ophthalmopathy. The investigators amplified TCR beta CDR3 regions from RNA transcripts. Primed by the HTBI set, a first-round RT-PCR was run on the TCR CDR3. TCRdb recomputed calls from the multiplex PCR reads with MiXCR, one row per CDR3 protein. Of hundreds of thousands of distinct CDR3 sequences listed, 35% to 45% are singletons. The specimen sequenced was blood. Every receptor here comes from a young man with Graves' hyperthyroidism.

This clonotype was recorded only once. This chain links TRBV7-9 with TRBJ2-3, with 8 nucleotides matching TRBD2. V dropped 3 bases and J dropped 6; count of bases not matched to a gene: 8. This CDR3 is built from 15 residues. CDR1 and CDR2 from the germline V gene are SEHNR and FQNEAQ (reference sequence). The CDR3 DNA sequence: TGTGCCAGCAGCTTTGGACTGCCGGGGGGGGATACGCAGTATTTT. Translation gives CASSFGLPGGDTQYF.

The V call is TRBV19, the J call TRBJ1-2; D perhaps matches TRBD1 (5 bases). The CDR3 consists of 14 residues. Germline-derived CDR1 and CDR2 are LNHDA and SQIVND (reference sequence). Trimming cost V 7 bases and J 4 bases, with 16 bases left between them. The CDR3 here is CASTPPGGGYGYTF. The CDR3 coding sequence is TGTGCCAGTACTCCCCCGGGGGGAGGCTATGGCTACACCTTC.

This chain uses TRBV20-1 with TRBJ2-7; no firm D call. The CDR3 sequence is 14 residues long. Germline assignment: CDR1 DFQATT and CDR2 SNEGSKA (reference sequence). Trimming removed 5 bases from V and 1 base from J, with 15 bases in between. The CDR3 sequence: CSALDNQASYEQYF. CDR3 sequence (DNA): TGCAGTGCTCTTGACAATCAGGCGTCCTACGAGCAGTACTTC.

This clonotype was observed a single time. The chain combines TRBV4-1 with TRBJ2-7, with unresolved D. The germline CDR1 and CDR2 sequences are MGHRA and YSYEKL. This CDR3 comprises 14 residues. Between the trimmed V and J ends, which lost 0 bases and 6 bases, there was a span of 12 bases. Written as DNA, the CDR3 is TGCGCCAGCAGCCAAGATTTACTCTCTGGCGAGCAGTACTTC. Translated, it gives CASSQDLLSGEQYF.

The CDR3 DNA follows: TGTGCCATCAGGGACAACAGCAAGGGACACTGGGGCTACACCTTC. Encoded protein: CAIRDNSKGHWGYTF. V and J are TRBV10-3 and TRBJ1-2; D perhaps matches TRBD1 (6 bases). The V end lost 6 bases, the J end lost 8 bases, and 22 bases lay between the germline ends. The CDR3 runs 15 residues. Germline V lookup: CDR1 ENHRY, CDR2 SYGVKD.

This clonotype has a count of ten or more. The CDR3 DNA is TGCAGCGGTGGACAGGGCTACACTGAAGCTTTCTTT. It specifies CSGGQGYTEAFF. The chain has TRBV29-1 and TRBJ1-1, with 8 bases lining up with TRBD1. Losses at the gene ends were 7 bases for V and 3 bases for J; bases not matched to a gene: 4. Germline V gives CDR1 SQVTM, CDR2 ANQGSEA. The CDR3 has 12 residues.

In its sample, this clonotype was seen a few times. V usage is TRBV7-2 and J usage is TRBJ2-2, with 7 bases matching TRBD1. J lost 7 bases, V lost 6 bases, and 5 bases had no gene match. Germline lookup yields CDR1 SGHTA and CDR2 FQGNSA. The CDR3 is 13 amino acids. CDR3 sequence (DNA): TGTGCCAGCAGTCCAGGGGGAGACGGGGAGCTGTTTTTT. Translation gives CASSPGGDGELFF.

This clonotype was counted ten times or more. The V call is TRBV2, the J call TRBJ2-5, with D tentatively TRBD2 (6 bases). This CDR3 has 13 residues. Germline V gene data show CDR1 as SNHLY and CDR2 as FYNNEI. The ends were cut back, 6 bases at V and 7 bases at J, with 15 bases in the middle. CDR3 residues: CASSGGVVVTQYF. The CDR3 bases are TGTGCCAGCAGCGGAGGGGTAGTAGTGACCCAGTACTTC.

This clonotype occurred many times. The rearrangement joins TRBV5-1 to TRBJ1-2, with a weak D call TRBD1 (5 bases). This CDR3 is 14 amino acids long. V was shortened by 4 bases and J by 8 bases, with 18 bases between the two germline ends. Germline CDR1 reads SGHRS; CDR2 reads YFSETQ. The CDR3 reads CASSAGDQGGGYTF. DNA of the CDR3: TGCGCCAGCAGCGCCGGGGACCAGGGTGGCGGCTACACCTTC.

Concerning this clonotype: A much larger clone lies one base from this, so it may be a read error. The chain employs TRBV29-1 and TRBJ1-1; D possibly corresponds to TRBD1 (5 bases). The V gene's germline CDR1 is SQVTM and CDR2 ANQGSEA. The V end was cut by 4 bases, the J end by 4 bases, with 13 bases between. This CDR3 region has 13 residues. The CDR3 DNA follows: TGCAGCGTTGTAAGAGGGGACTGCACTGAAGCTTTCTTT. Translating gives CSVVRGDCTEAFF.

CDR3 DNA sequence: TGCAGCTCACCGTCAGGGACCTCTGAAGCTTTCTTT. Translated: CSSPSGTSEAFF. The rearrangement joins TRBV29-1 to TRBJ1-1; perhaps TRBD1 as D (5 bases). V shed 8 bases and J shed 6 bases, with 16 bases lying between them. The CDR3 consists of 12 residues. Germline assignment: CDR1 SQVTM and CDR2 ANQGSEA.

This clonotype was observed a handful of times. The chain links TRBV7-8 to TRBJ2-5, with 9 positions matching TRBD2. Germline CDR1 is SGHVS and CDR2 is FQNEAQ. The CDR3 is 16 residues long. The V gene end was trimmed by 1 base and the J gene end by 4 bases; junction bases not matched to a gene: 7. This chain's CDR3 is CASSLDWLAGRETQYF. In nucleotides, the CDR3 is TGTGCCAGCAGCTTAGATTGGCTAGCGGGACGAGAGACCCAGTACTTC. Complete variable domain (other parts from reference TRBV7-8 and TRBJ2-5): GAGVSQSPRYKVAKRGQDVALRCDPISGHVSLFWYQQALGQGPEFLTYFQNEAQLDKSGLPSDRFFAERPEGSVSTLKIQRTQQEDSAVYLCASSLDWLAGRETQYFGPGTRLLVL.

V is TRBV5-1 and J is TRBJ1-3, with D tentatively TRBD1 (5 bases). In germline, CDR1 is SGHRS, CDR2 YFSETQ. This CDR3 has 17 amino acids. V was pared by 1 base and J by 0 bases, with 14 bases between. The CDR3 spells CASSLQGPESSGNTIYF. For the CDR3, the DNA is TGCGCCAGCAGCTTGCAGGGACCGGAGAGCTCTGGAAACACCATATATTTT.

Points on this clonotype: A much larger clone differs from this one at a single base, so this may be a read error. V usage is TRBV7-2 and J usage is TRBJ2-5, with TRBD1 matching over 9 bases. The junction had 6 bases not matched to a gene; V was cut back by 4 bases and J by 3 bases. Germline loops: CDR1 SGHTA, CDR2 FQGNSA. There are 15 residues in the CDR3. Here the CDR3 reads CASSSPGTGKETQYF. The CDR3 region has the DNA TGTGCCAGCAGCTCACCCGGGACAGGGAAAGAGACCCAGTACTTC. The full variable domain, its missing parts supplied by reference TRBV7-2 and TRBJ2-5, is GAGVSQSPSNKVTEKGKDVELRCDPISGHTALYWYRQSLGQGLEFLIYFQGNSAPDKSGLPSDRFSAERTGGSVSTLTIQRTQQEDSAVYLCASSSPGTGKETQYFGPGTRLLVL.

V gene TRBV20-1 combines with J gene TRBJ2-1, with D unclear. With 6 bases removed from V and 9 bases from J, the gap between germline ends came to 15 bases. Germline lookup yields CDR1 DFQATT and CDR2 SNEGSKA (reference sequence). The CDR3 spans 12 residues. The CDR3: CSAPEGITEQFF. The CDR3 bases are TGCAGTGCCCCCGAAGGGATCACTGAGCAGTTCTTC.

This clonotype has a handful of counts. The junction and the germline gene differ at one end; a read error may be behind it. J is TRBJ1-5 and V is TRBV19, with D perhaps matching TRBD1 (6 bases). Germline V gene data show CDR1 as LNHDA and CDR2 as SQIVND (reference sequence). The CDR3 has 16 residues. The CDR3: CASSMGASSLHQLQHF. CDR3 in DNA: TGTGCCAGTAGTATGGGGGCCTCCTCGCTCCATCAGCTCCAGCATTTT.

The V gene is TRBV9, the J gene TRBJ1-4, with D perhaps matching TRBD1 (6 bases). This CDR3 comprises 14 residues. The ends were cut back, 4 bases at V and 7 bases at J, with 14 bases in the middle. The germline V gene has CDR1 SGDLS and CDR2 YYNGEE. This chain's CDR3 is CASSTQGRGEKLFF. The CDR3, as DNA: TGTGCCAGCAGCACCCAGGGGAGAGGTGAAAAACTGTTTTTT.